Following are 3 T cell receptor beta chains from one sample sequenced in a study of T cell responses to AZD1222 COVID-19 vaccine. Produced via immunoSEQ multiplex PCR; TCRdb's table is partial and in-frame only. Found here are 140,000 to 150,000 clones, about 93% of them singletons; the top ten hold approximately 3%. The sample in question was peripheral blood, obtained on day 0 of MenACWY control vaccination. These receptor sequences come from an adult in good health.

This clone is a singleton in its sample. The V gene is TRBV7-8, the J gene TRBJ1-1; TRBD1 agrees at 7 bases. The germline V gene has CDR1 SGHVS and CDR2 FQNEAQ. V shed 5 bases, J shed 3 bases, and the junction held 6 bases outside the gene matches. The CDR3 runs 14 residues. The CDR3 spells CASSVDREYTEAFF. The CDR3 DNA reads TGTGCCAGCAGCGTAGACAGGGAGTACACTGAAGCTTTCTTT.

The sample holds one count of this clone. The rearrangement uses TRBV3-1 (or the pseudogene TRBV3-2) and TRBJ2-3; D gene unclear. The V gene lost 1 base and the J gene lost 0 bases, with 14 bases spanning the gap. Germline-derived CDR1 and CDR2 are LGHDT and YNNKEL (reference sequence). The CDR3 is made up of 17 amino acids. CDR3: CASSQALRVTSTDTQYF. DNA for the CDR3: TGTGCCAGCAGCCAAGCCCTTAGGGTCACTAGCACAGATACGCAGTATTTT.

The CDR3 loop reads CASSVSPTSGSYNEQFF. As DNA, the CDR3 is TGTGCCAGCAGCGTAAGCCCTACTAGCGGCTCCTACAATGAGCAGTTCTTC. The chain joins TRBV9 to TRBJ2-1; 8 nucleotides line up with TRBD2. Germline loops: CDR1 SGDLS, CDR2 YYNGEE. CDR3 length: 17 amino acids. Germline trimming cut 1 base from V and 0 bases from J; bases unmatched to any gene: 6.